This entry features one TCR beta chain sequence. The data derive from a study of OX40 agonist ivuxolimab in advanced cancers. Study-level background: Patients received the agonistic anti-OX40 (CD134) antibody ivuxolimab.

CDR3 size: 13 residues. With 0 bases removed from V and 4 bases from J, the gap between germline ends came to 7 bases. Germline CDR1 is SGDLS and CDR2 is YYNGEE. Generated by immunoSEQ multiplex PCR, the TCRdb table keeps only in-frame clones and is missing some. The sample records 35,000 to 40,000 clones, over 60% being singletons. The source was CD4+ or CD8+ T cells sorted from blood, collected in a trial of the OX40 agonist ivuxolimab. V gene TRBV9 combines with J gene TRBJ1-1; D gene unclear. The receptor was derived from an adult with an advanced solid tumor such as melanoma, head and neck, liver or kidney cancer. Here the CDR3 reads CASSVEWGTEAFF. CDR3 DNA: TGTGCCAGCAGCGTAGAATGGGGCACTGAAGCTTTCTTT.